The T cell receptor (beta chain) under discussion was sequenced for a study of blood T cell repertoires in COVID-19 (dated by TCRdb to the early 2020s). In the study overall: Collaborator samples came from the United States, Italy and Spain and covered acute and convalescent phases of COVID-19. The dataset comprised deeply sampled blood TCRbeta repertoires from subjects exposed to, actively infected with, or recovered from COVID-19. The samples were drawn from two sources: the first 160 participants of the ongoing ImmuneRACE study, and 1,254 subjects contributed by 6 global collaborators. The material from the prospective study consisted of cDNA or gDNA derived from T cells, B-cell-depleted T cells, or PBMCs. A de-identified subject ID, COVID-19 status, age in years and sex were almost always included in the sample metadata. Where available, HLA class I and class II types were obtained from metadata supplied by the sample provider rather than from assay-based typing. The repertoires were made available in a free public database intended to serve as a resource for research on the immune response to SARS-CoV-2.

From the cysteine up to the phenylalanine, the CDR3 has a length of 15 residues. Left in the record is the CDR3 DNA by itself, 45 bases read in frame from the first base. Trimming takes 6 bases off V and 5 bases off J; junction bases not matched to a gene: 13. CDR1 and CDR2, looked up from the germline V gene, are SGHDT and YYEEEE. Note on this clone: What antigen it recognizes has not been identified. The input lacks base qualities; no much larger clone sits a single base away.

Another Seattle source contributed samples from volunteer blood donors who had recovered from COVID-19. Whole blood was collected in K2EDTA tubes by collaborating institutions according to the institutions' own protocols. Collaborator samples were shipped for TCRbeta analysis as frozen whole blood, isolated PBMCs, or DNA extracted from either sample type. What the work shows at the level of the full study, not this receptor alone: How much clinical and demographic metadata was included differed by source and by participant, and the metadata was provided uncurated.

TCRbeta CDR3 regions were amplified from genomic DNA using the immunoSEQ Assay, a bias-controlled multiplex PCR. The authors processed their data as follows. Within the assay, amplification of reference gene primers was used to estimate how many nucleated cells each sample contained. To quantify the absolute abundance of each unique TCRbeta CDR3 rearrangement, sequence reads were collapsed and filtered. For each sample, productive Simpson clonality was calculated by taking the square root of Simpson's diversity index across productive rearrangements. Drawn from immuneACCESS, this table holds only the in-frame rearrangements with V and J called that TCRdb kept. Clones are partly lost; checked studies trace under half to an unresolved V gene and leave the rest unexplained. V and J calls and clone size are as listed in that table; D and trimming were resolved from the DNA. A total of about 250,000 clones appear in this sample, roughly 84% of them only once. The ten top clones hold less than 2% of the sample.

This TCR was recovered from a woman in her thirties or forties who had recovered from COVID-19. Input material: peripheral blood. The chain employs TRBV5-6 and TRBJ1-1, and 7 junction bases match TRBD1. The CDR3: CASIAEGAPGTEAFF. DNA sequence: TGTGCCAGCATTGCCGAGGGGGCTCCTGGGACTGAAGCTTTCTTT.